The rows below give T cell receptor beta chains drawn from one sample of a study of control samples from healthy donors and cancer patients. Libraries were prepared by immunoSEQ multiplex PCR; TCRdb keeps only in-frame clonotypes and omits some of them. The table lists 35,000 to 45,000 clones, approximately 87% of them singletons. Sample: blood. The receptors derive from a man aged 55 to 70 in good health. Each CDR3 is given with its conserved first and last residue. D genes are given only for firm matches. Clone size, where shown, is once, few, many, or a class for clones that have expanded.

CDR3nt: TGTGCCAGCAGCCAAGGTATAAGGTCCTATAATTCACCCCTCCACTTT
CDR3aa: CASSQGIRSYNSPLHF
v_gene: TRBV3-1/TRBV3-2
abundance: -
d_gene: -
j_gene: TRBJ1-6

CDR3nt: TGTGCCAGCAGTCACAACAGGGGGGACGAGCAGTACTTC
CDR3aa: CASSHNRGDEQYF
v_gene: TRBV6-2/TRBV6-3
abundance: -
d_gene: TRBD1
j_gene: TRBJ2-7

CDR3nt: TGCGCCAGCAGCTTTCGGGACAGCCTTAATCCGAGGGGTTCACCCCTCCACTTT
CDR3aa: CASSFRDSLNPRGSPLHF
v_gene: TRBV5-1
abundance: -
d_gene: TRBD1
j_gene: TRBJ1-6

CDR3nt: TGCGCCAGCAGTCAATCCGGGGCACCTAAAGGCACAGATACGCAGTATTTT
CDR3aa: CASSQSGAPKGTDTQYF
v_gene: TRBV23-1
abundance: -
d_gene: -
j_gene: TRBJ2-3

CDR3nt: TGTGCCAGCAGCGATCAAAACACAGATACGCAGTATTTT
CDR3aa: CASSDQNTDTQYF
v_gene: TRBV27
abundance: -
d_gene: -
j_gene: TRBJ2-3

CDR3nt: TGTGCCAGCTCCCGTCGACAGGGGGCGAGAAACTATGGCTACACCTTC
CDR3aa: CASSRRQGARNYGYTF
v_gene: TRBV18
abundance: once
d_gene: TRBD1
j_gene: TRBJ1-2

CDR3nt: TGTGCCAGCAGCTTAGACATGAACACTGAAGCTTTCTTT
CDR3aa: CASSLDMNTEAFF
v_gene: TRBV7-2
abundance: -
d_gene: -
j_gene: TRBJ1-1

CDR3nt: TGTGCCAGCAGCCAGGACAGGGCCTATGGCTACACCTTC
CDR3aa: CASSQDRAYGYTF
v_gene: TRBV14
abundance: -
d_gene: TRBD1
j_gene: TRBJ1-2

CDR3nt: TGTGCCAGTAGTAAGATGGGACAGCGTTCCTATGGCTACACCTTC
CDR3aa: CASSKMGQRSYGYTF
v_gene: TRBV19
abundance: -
d_gene: TRBD1
j_gene: TRBJ1-2

CDR3nt: TGCGCCAGCAGCTTAAGGAGTAGCGAAGAGACCCAGTACTTC
CDR3aa: CASSLRSSEETQYF
v_gene: TRBV5-1
abundance: -
d_gene: -
j_gene: TRBJ2-5

CDR3nt: TGTGCCAGCAGATCAGTAGGTAGAGGGCCCCTTGATCAGCCCCAGCATTTT
CDR3aa: CASRSVGRGPLDQPQHF
v_gene: TRBV28
abundance: -
d_gene: -
j_gene: TRBJ1-5

CDR3nt: TGCGCCAGCAGCTTGATGGGGACAGGGGCTGGCACTGAAGCTTTCTTT
CDR3aa: CASSLMGTGAGTEAFF
v_gene: TRBV5-1
abundance: few
d_gene: TRBD1
j_gene: TRBJ1-1

CDR3nt: TGTGCCAGCAGGGAAGGGACAGAAGAGACCCAGTACTTC
CDR3aa: CASREGTEETQYF
v_gene: TRBV12-3/TRBV12-4
abundance: -
d_gene: TRBD1
j_gene: TRBJ2-5

CDR3nt: TGTGCCAGCAGTTACGGAGGAGAGAACTATGGCTACACCTTC
CDR3aa: CASSYGGENYGYTF
v_gene: TRBV6-6
abundance: -
d_gene: -
j_gene: TRBJ1-2

CDR3nt: TGTGCCAGCAGCTTGAGCGGACAGGGGGGCTCCGGTAACTATGGCTACACCTTC
CDR3aa: CASSLSGQGGSGNYGYTF
v_gene: TRBV5-8
abundance: -
d_gene: TRBD1
j_gene: TRBJ1-2

CDR3nt: TGTGCCAGCAGTTACACCGGGGGGGTTGGGTCTTACGAGCAGTACTTC
CDR3aa: CASSYTGGVGSYEQYF
v_gene: TRBV6-6
abundance: -
d_gene: TRBD2
j_gene: TRBJ2-7

CDR3nt: TGTGCCAGCAGTTTAAGGCAGATTACTGAAGCTTTCTTT
CDR3aa: CASSLRQITEAFF
v_gene: TRBV28
abundance: -
d_gene: -
j_gene: TRBJ1-1

CDR3nt: TGTGCCAGCAGCGTATCACCGGGACAGCAAGAGACCCAGTACTTC
CDR3aa: CASSVSPGQQETQYF
v_gene: TRBV7-6
abundance: once
d_gene: TRBD1
j_gene: TRBJ2-5

CDR3nt: TGTGCCAGCAAAACGGGACAGGGGGCCGGGAGAAACACTGAAGCTTTCTTT
CDR3aa: CASKTGQGAGRNTEAFF
v_gene: TRBV28
abundance: -
d_gene: TRBD1
j_gene: TRBJ1-1

CDR3nt: TGTGCCAGCAGCTTCCTGAGTCAGGGCGACTATAATTCACCCCTCCACTTT
CDR3aa: CASSFLSQGDYNSPLHF
v_gene: TRBV7-2
abundance: -
d_gene: -
j_gene: TRBJ1-6

CDR3nt: TGTGCCAGCAGCTTGAACGGGGGGGAAGAGACCCAGTACTTC
CDR3aa: CASSLNGGEETQYF
v_gene: TRBV7-2
abundance: -
d_gene: TRBD2
j_gene: TRBJ2-5

CDR3nt: TGCGCCAGCAGCTTGGACGGGACTGGCCATACCCTCTCTAAATATGGCTACACCTTC
CDR3aa: CASSLDGTGHTLSKYGYTF
v_gene: TRBV5-1
abundance: -
d_gene: -
j_gene: TRBJ1-2

CDR3nt: TGTGCCAGCAGTGGGATTCCGGACAGGGGGACGACCGGGGAGCTGTTTTTT
CDR3aa: CASSGIPDRGTTGELFF
v_gene: TRBV2
abundance: few
d_gene: TRBD1
j_gene: TRBJ2-2

CDR3nt: TGTGCCAGCAGCCACGCACTCAAGGGGGACACCATATATTTT
CDR3aa: CASSHALKGDTIYF
v_gene: TRBV5-4
abundance: once
d_gene: -
j_gene: TRBJ1-3

CDR3nt: TGTGCCAGCAGTGGAACACGGATACGAGAAAAACTGTTTTTT
CDR3aa: CASSGTRIREKLFF
v_gene: TRBV2
abundance: -
d_gene: -
j_gene: TRBJ1-4

CDR3nt: TGTGCCAGCAGTACCCACATTAACTATGGCTACACCTTC
CDR3aa: CASSTHINYGYTF
v_gene: TRBV6-5
abundance: -
d_gene: -
j_gene: TRBJ1-2

CDR3nt: TGTGCCAGCAGCTTAGTAGGGGGAAGCGGGGGGGCCCCTGAGCAGTTCTTC
CDR3aa: CASSLVGGSGGAPEQFF
v_gene: TRBV7-6
abundance: -
d_gene: TRBD2
j_gene: TRBJ2-1

CDR3nt: TGTGCCAGCAGACTACAGGGTTGGGCTGGGGCCAACGTCCTGACTTTC
CDR3aa: CASRLQGWAGANVLTF
v_gene: TRBV2
abundance: few
d_gene: -
j_gene: TRBJ2-6

CDR3nt: TGTGCCAGCAGTGGACAGGGAGGGGACACTGAAGCTTTCTTT
CDR3aa: CASSGQGGDTEAFF
v_gene: TRBV2
abundance: -
d_gene: TRBD1
j_gene: TRBJ1-1

CDR3nt: TGCGCCAGCAGCCAGGGTATGGGGAACACCTACAATGAGCAGTTCTTC
CDR3aa: CASSQGMGNTYNEQFF
v_gene: TRBV4-3
abundance: once
d_gene: -
j_gene: TRBJ2-1

CDR3nt: TGCGCCAGCAGGCCCGGACAGATTTCCGACGAGCAGTACTTC
CDR3aa: CASRPGQISDEQYF
v_gene: TRBV5-1
abundance: once
d_gene: -
j_gene: TRBJ2-7

CDR3nt: TGTGCCAGCAGCGTAGTCGAGGGGTCCTTCACAGATACGCAGTATTTT
CDR3aa: CASSVVEGSFTDTQYF
v_gene: TRBV9
abundance: few
d_gene: -
j_gene: TRBJ2-3

CDR3nt: TGTGCCAGCAGCTTAGAGAGCACCGGAAACACCATATATTTT
CDR3aa: CASSLESTGNTIYF
v_gene: TRBV11-2
abundance: -
d_gene: -
j_gene: TRBJ1-3

CDR3nt: TGTGCCAGCAGTACATGGACGGAGACCTACGAGCAGTACTTC
CDR3aa: CASSTWTETYEQYF
v_gene: TRBV2
abundance: once
d_gene: -
j_gene: TRBJ2-7

CDR3nt: TGTGCCAGCAGTTACTCAGCGCGGGGGGGCGAGTCTTTCTTT
CDR3aa: CASSYSARGGESFF
v_gene: TRBV6-5
abundance: -
d_gene: -
j_gene: TRBJ1-1

CDR3nt: TGTGCCAGCAGCCCCTCCGGGGGAAGCTCCTACGAGCAGTACTTC
CDR3aa: CASSPSGGSSYEQYF
v_gene: TRBV7-3
abundance: once
d_gene: -
j_gene: TRBJ2-7

CDR3nt: TGTGCCAGCAGCAGAGAACTGAGAGGGTCAGATACGCAGTATTTT
CDR3aa: CASSRELRGSDTQYF
v_gene: TRBV11-2
abundance: -
d_gene: -
j_gene: TRBJ2-3

CDR3nt: TGTGCCAGCAGCGTCGAGGCGGGCAGGCCAGCTTTCTTT
CDR3aa: CASSVEAGRPAFF
v_gene: TRBV9
abundance: -
d_gene: -
j_gene: TRBJ1-1

CDR3nt: TGTGCCAGCAGCCTGGGGAGGGCCGGCTACACCTTC
CDR3aa: CASSLGRAGYTF
v_gene: TRBV11-2
abundance: once
d_gene: -
j_gene: TRBJ1-2

CDR3nt: TGTGCCACCAGTGAACTCGCTGGAAGCGGGGATTACAATGAGCAGTTCTTC
CDR3aa: CATSELAGSGDYNEQFF
v_gene: TRBV24-1
abundance: few
d_gene: TRBD2
j_gene: TRBJ2-1

CDR3nt: TGCGCCAGCAGCGTGACAGGGAGAGTGAACACTGAAGCTTTCTTT
CDR3aa: CASSVTGRVNTEAFF
v_gene: TRBV5-1
abundance: -
d_gene: TRBD1
j_gene: TRBJ1-1

CDR3nt: TGTGCCTGGAGTGGGGGGGGGACCGGGGAGCTGTTTTTT
CDR3aa: CAWSGGGTGELFF
v_gene: TRBV30
abundance: -
d_gene: TRBD2
j_gene: TRBJ2-2

CDR3nt: TGTGCCACCAGCAGAGATAGGGGGCGGTCGGGCAATCAGCCCCAGCATTTT
CDR3aa: CATSRDRGRSGNQPQHF
v_gene: TRBV15
abundance: -
d_gene: TRBD1
j_gene: TRBJ1-5

CDR3nt: TGTGCCAGCAGCCAAAGGTATGAGCAGTTCTTC
CDR3aa: CASSQRYEQFF
v_gene: TRBV7-2
abundance: once
d_gene: -
j_gene: TRBJ2-1

CDR3nt: TGTGCCACCACTCAACGGGCCATATATTTT
CDR3aa: CATTQRAIYF
v_gene: TRBV6-5
abundance: -
d_gene: -
j_gene: TRBJ1-3

CDR3nt: TGTGCCAGCAGCTTGCGGGGGAATAATGAAAAACTGTTTTTT
CDR3aa: CASSLRGNNEKLFF
v_gene: TRBV7-6
abundance: -
d_gene: -
j_gene: TRBJ1-4

CDR3nt: TGTGCCAGCAGTATTAGCGGGGGGGCCCCCAACAATGAGCAGTTCTTC
CDR3aa: CASSISGGAPNNEQFF
v_gene: TRBV2
abundance: -
d_gene: TRBD2
j_gene: TRBJ2-1

CDR3nt: TGTGCCAGCAGTTTATTACGGAACACCGGGGAGCTGTTTTTT
CDR3aa: CASSLLRNTGELFF
v_gene: TRBV27
abundance: -
d_gene: -
j_gene: TRBJ2-2

CDR3nt: TGTGCCAGCAGTTATCTGCGGGGGCTATCCGGGGAGCTGTTTTTT
CDR3aa: CASSYLRGLSGELFF
v_gene: TRBV6-2/TRBV6-3
abundance: -
d_gene: -
j_gene: TRBJ2-2

CDR3nt: TGTGCCAGCAGCCCCTACTTATCGGGTACAGATACGCAGTATTTT
CDR3aa: CASSPYLSGTDTQYF
v_gene: TRBV5-4
abundance: -
d_gene: -
j_gene: TRBJ2-3